The 21 T cell receptor beta chains below were found in one sample sequenced in a study of blood T cell repertoires in COVID-19 (dated by TCRdb to 2020 to 2022). Library construction relied on the immunoSEQ multiplex PCR assay. TCRdb took over this immuneACCESS table, retaining in-frame rearrangements with V and J assigned. Such tables are incomplete; in checked studies, under half of the missing clones stem from an unresolved V gene, and the remainder is unexplained. The sample profile shows more than 150,000 clones; around 89% of them were found once. Of the sample, 0.62% falls within the top ten clones. What was sequenced was peripheral blood. The source is a man aged 50 to 60 with acute or convalescent COVID-19.

The V gene is TRBV5-1, the J gene TRBJ2-1; D might be TRBD1 (6 bases). The CDR3 spans 14 residues. V was cut by 6 bases and J by 6 bases, with 16 bases left in between. The V gene's germline CDR1 is SGHRS and CDR2 YFSETQ. In DNA, the CDR3 is TGCGCCAGCAAACGAACAGGGAACCCCAATGAGCAGTTCTTC. Amino acids: CASKRTGNPNEQFF. Using reference TRBV5-1 and TRBJ2-1 for the parts outside the CDR3, the full variable domain is KAGVTQTPRYLIKTRGQQVTLSCSPISGHRSVSWYQQTPGQGLQFLFEYFSETQRNKGNFPGRFSGRQFSNSRSEMNVSTLELGDSALYLCASKRTGNPNEQFFGPGTRLTVL.

The chain recombines TRBV3-1 (or the pseudogene TRBV3-2) with TRBJ2-2; tentatively, D is TRBD1 (8 bases). Deletions cut 6 bases from V and 3 bases from J, with 14 bases between. Germline lookup yields CDR1 LGHDT and CDR2 YNNKEL (reference sequence). CDR3 length: 15 amino acids. The CDR3 here is CASSRTGRDTGELFF. The CDR3 nucleotides are TGTGCCAGCAGTCGGACAGGGAGGGACACCGGGGAGCTGTTTTTT.

CDR3 nucleotides: TGTGCCAGCAGTGTAAGGTCGGGTAATGAAAAACTGTTTTTT. It codes for CASSVRSGNEKLFF. V and J are TRBV2 and TRBJ1-4, with D unresolved. The CDR3 is 14 residues long. Looked up from germline, CDR1 is SNHLY and CDR2 is FYNNEI. Trimming removed 4 bases from V and 4 bases from J, with 10 bases in between.

This clone was detected once. V and J are TRBV29-1 and TRBJ2-1, with 10 bases that match TRBD2. The germline V gene encodes CDR1 SQVTM and CDR2 ANQGSEA. The CDR3 runs 12 residues. CDR3 DNA sequence: TGCTCCGAGGCTAGCGGGAGTAATGAGCAGTTCTTC. Protein product: CSEASGSNEQFF.

The chain uses TRBV25-1 and TRBJ1-1; D possibly corresponds to TRBD1 (6 bases). Looked up from germline, CDR1 is MGHDK and CDR2 is SYGVNS. CDR3 length: 14 amino acids. The ends were cut back, 4 bases at V and 2 bases at J, with 11 bases in the middle. The CDR3 loop is CASSGPQGNTEAFF. The CDR3, as DNA: TGTGCCAGCAGTGGACCACAGGGAAACACTGAAGCTTTCTTT. The full variable domain, completed using reference TRBV25-1 and TRBJ1-1, is EADIYQTPRYLVIGTGKKITLECSQTMGHDKMYWYQQDPGMELHLIHYSYGVNSTEKGDLSSESTVSRIRTEHFPLTLESARPSHTSQYLCASSGPQGNTEAFFGQGTRLTVV.

Notes on this clone: This CDR3 is also generated by other DNA sequences in the sample. The gene calls are TRBV30 and TRBJ1-3, with TRBD1 matching over 9 bases. Germline assignment: CDR1 GTSNPN and CDR2 SVGIG (reference sequence). Trimming removed 2 bases from V and 1 base from J; junction bases left unmatched: 6. The CDR3 runs 16 residues. CDR3 DNA sequence: TGTGCCTGGAGTTTCCGGGACAGGGTTTCTGGAAACACCATATATTTT. This codes for CAWSFRDRVSGNTIYF.

The chain couples TRBV11-2 to TRBJ2-1; 8 bases are shared with TRBD1. Germline CDR1 SGHAT, CDR2 FQNNGV. V gave up 1 base and J gave up 3 bases; unmatched junction bases: 8. CDR3 length: 17 residues. As DNA, the CDR3 is TGTGCCAGCAGCTTAGGCCGGACAGGGACTTTCTACAATGAGCAGTTCTTC. Residues: CASSLGRTGTFYNEQFF.

The rearrangement uses TRBV5-1 and TRBJ2-7; the D gene is possibly TRBD2 (6 bases). V was shortened by 4 bases and J by 5 bases, with 10 bases between the two germline ends. The germline CDR1 and CDR2 sequences are SGHRS and YFSETQ. The CDR3 totals 12 residues. CDR3 region: CASSTEGNEQYF. CDR3 DNA: TGCGCCAGCAGCACGGAGGGGAACGAGCAGTACTTC.

V usage is TRBV19 and J usage is TRBJ2-1, with 13 bases aligning to TRBD2. V lost 2 bases and J lost 12; bases outside the gene matches: 4. The CDR3 is 14 amino acids. CDR1 is LNHDA and CDR2 is SQIVND in the germline V gene (reference sequence). The CDR3 bases are TGTGCCAGTAGTATAAGACTAGCGGGAGGATGGCAGTTCTTC. It yields the protein CASSIRLAGGWQFF. Filled out from reference TRBV19 and TRBJ2-1, the complete variable domain reads DGGITQSPKYLFRKEGQNVTLSCEQNLNHDAMYWYRQDPGQGLRLIYYSQIVNDFQKGDIAEGYSVSREKKESFPLTVTSAQKNPTAFYLCASSIRLAGGWQFFGPGTRLTVL.

The chain joins TRBV3-1 (or the pseudogene TRBV3-2) to TRBJ1-2; TRBD1 matches at 7 bases. CDR1 LGHDT and CDR2 YNNKEL come from the germline V gene (reference sequence). Losses at the gene ends were 2 bases for V and 0 bases for J; bases not matched to a gene: 3. The CDR3 runs to 15 residues. The CDR3 DNA reads TGTGCCAGCAGCCAACCCGGGACAGCTAACTATGGCTACACCTTC. The encoded protein is CASSQPGTANYGYTF.

V is TRBV24-1 and J is TRBJ2-7; TRBD1 agrees at 7 bases. V was pared by 3 bases and J by 7 bases, with 5 bases of the junction left unmatched. The germline CDR1 and CDR2 sequences are KGHDR and SFDVKD. This CDR3 contains 13 residues. CDR3 in DNA: TGTGCCACCAGTGATCCACAGGGGTGGGAGCAGTACTTC. Translating gives CATSDPQGWEQYF.

The chain uses TRBV6-5 and TRBJ1-1, with TRBD1 matching 10 bases. Germline V CDR1 and CDR2: MNHEY, SVGAGI. Losses at the gene ends were 5 bases for V and 0 bases for J; bases not matched to a gene: 3. This CDR3 is 15 amino acids long. The CDR3 loop is CASSPGQGVNTEAFF. The CDR3 DNA reads TGTGCCAGCAGTCCTGGACAGGGGGTGAACACTGAAGCTTTCTTT.

The rearrangement uses TRBV9 and TRBJ2-2, with 10 bases aligning to TRBD2. Unmatched junction bases numbered 6, after V lost 3 bases and J lost 7 bases. CDR3 length equals 15 residues. Germline CDR1 and CDR2: SGDLS and YYNGEE. The CDR3 coding sequence is TGTGCCAGCAGCGACGCTAGCGGGAGTTACGGGGAGCTGTTTTTT. Protein: CASSDASGSYGELFF.

V usage is TRBV7-2 and J usage is TRBJ1-5; no clear D gene. This CDR3 spans 17 amino acids. Trimming cost V 1 base and J 0 bases, with 13 bases left between them. From germline, CDR1 is SGHTA and CDR2 FQGNSA. The CDR3 sequence is CASSLVAGGYSNQPQHF. The CDR3 DNA is TGTGCCAGCAGCTTAGTGGCGGGCGGTTATAGCAATCAGCCCCAGCATTTT.

This chain links TRBV7-9 with TRBJ2-2, with D perhaps TRBD2 (6 bases). Germline lookup yields CDR1 SEHNR and CDR2 FQNEAQ (reference sequence). Trimming removed 11 bases at V and 3 bases at J, with 16 bases between. This CDR3 region has 14 residues. CDR3 amino acids: CALEGQGDTGELFF. CDR3 coding DNA: TGTGCCCTGGAGGGCCAGGGAGACACCGGGGAGCTGTTTTTT.

The chain recombines TRBV27 with TRBJ2-1, with 13 nucleotides matching TRBD2. This CDR3 is built from 15 residues. From germline, CDR1 is MNHEY and CDR2 SMNVEV (reference sequence). V shed 3 bases and J 7 bases; nucleotides not matched to a gene: 3. The DNA of the CDR3 is TGTGCCAGCAGTTTGGGGACTAGCGGGACGAATGAGCAGTTCTTC. It codes for CASSLGTSGTNEQFF.

This chain links TRBV27 with TRBJ2-2; D remains unclear. Germline V CDR1 and CDR2: MNHEY, SMNVEV (reference sequence). The ends were cut back, 5 bases at V and 4 bases at J, with 5 bases in the middle. This CDR3 spans 12 amino acids. CDR3 region: CASSIITGELFF. DNA for the CDR3: TGTGCCAGCAGTATAATCACCGGGGAGCTGTTTTTT.

This clone appeared once. This sequence joins TRBV3-1 (or the pseudogene TRBV3-2) and TRBJ2-5; a possible D gene is TRBD2 (5 bases). Per germline, CDR1 LGHDT and CDR2 YNNKEL (reference sequence). V gave up 4 bases and J gave up 5 bases, with 8 bases separating them. The CDR3 consists of 12 residues. The CDR3 region has the DNA TGTGCCAGCAGCCTTACTAGGGAGACCCAGTACTTC. As protein: CASSLTRETQYF.

The chain joins TRBV6-2 or TRBV6-3 to TRBJ2-7; no reliable D call. The CDR3 extends over 14 amino acids. The V end was cut by 6 bases, the J end by 5 bases, with 17 bases between. Germline lookup yields CDR1 MNHEY and CDR2 SVGEGT. CDR3 DNA: TGTGCCAGCAGCCGAGCCCCGACTTGGCACGAGCAGTACGTC. Translation gives CASSRAPTWHEQYV.

The chain has TRBV7-2 and TRBJ1-5; 10 bases fit TRBD1. Losses at the gene ends were 1 base for V and 5 bases for J; bases not matched to a gene: 5. The germline gives CDR1 SGHTA, CDR2 FQGNSA. CDR3 size: 16 residues. The chain's CDR3 is CASSLGGTGAHQPQHF. The DNA of the CDR3 is TGTGCCAGCAGCTTAGGGGGGACAGGGGCGCATCAGCCCCAGCATTTT. The entire variable domain, with the rest obtained from reference TRBV7-2 and TRBJ1-5, is as follows: GAGVSQSPSNKVTEKGKDVELRCDPISGHTALYWYRQSLGQGLEFLIYFQGNSAPDKSGLPSDRFSAERTGGSVSTLTIQRTQQEDSAVYLCASSLGGTGAHQPQHFGDGTRLSIL.

This rearrangement joins TRBV4-2 to TRBJ2-7; 8 bases map to TRBD1. The CDR3 loop spans 14 amino acids. CDR1 and CDR2 from the germline V gene are LGHNA and YNFKEQ. J was trimmed by 5 bases and V by 1 base; bases with no gene match: 4. The chain's CDR3 is CASSQGTGPHEQYF. CDR3 bases: TGTGCCAGCAGCCAAGGGACAGGGCCCCACGAGCAGTACTTC.